This paragraph covers one TCR beta chain sequence. The antigen this receptor binds is unknown. The sample holds no much larger clone one base away, and base qualities are not on file. The sample belongs to a study of T-cell memory formation after mild COVID-19 (dated by TCRdb to about 2021). Notes on the research overall: TCR sequence clusters from the two donors were largely donor specific. In two donors, T-cell clones that expanded and contracted after mild COVID-19 were followed by sequencing TCRalpha and TCRbeta repertoires longitudinally. Two young, previously healthy adult volunteers made up the cohort, one male and one female.

Ficoll-Paque density gradient centrifugation was used to isolate PBMCs. The reads were generated on an Illumina NovaSeq 6000. TCRalpha and TCRbeta cDNA libraries were built by 5'RACE with constant-segment primers, adding sample barcodes and unique molecular identifiers. RNA was extracted from every sample with Trizol reagent. Amplification of the libraries took two PCR steps, and the second step added a second sample barcode plus Illumina TruSeq adapters. The libraries were sequenced on an Illumina NovaSeq using 2 x 150 bp paired-end reads. As for the authors' bioinformatics: With migec v1.2.7, reads were demultiplexed and then collapsed into UMI-guided consensus sequences. Using mixcr v2.1.11, UMI consensuses were aligned to TRA and TRB V and J templates and then assembled into clonotypes. A clonotype was counted as expanded or contracted only when both edgeR and NoisET called the clonotype significant, with the noise models trained on biological replicates. edgeR calls used a false discovery rate-adjusted p below 0.01 and a log2 fold-change threshold of 1. As an exploratory analysis of dynamics, max-normalized trajectories of the 1000 most abundant clonotypes were examined with PCA combined with hierarchical clustering. Separately sequenced CD4+ and CD8+ repertoires were used to assign the CD4 or CD8 phenotype of responding clones. In TCRdb, the public reads were trimmed at Q25 with fastp and aligned with MiXCR, with productive beta chains retained. Each CDR3 protein gets just one entry, which takes the most common genes and DNA from the rows behind it. None of the V and J calls come from the authors' own analysis; TCRdb made them. This sample gives a few hundred thousand distinct CDR3 sequences in total; roughly 15% of them show up just once. The ten largest clones represent 20% to 25% of the sample.

The study at large found these results: Balanced CD4/CD8 phenotypes were observed for clones contracting from day 15 to 85, whereas a bias towards CD4+ was observed for a second wave of clones expanding from day 15 to 37. The study covered only a couple of mild cases, and larger cohorts including severe cases with pre-infection samples were considered necessary. Some responding clones were found in pre-infection memory, which suggests that pre-existing cross-reactive memory T cells took part in the SARS-CoV-2 response. SARS-CoV-2 specificity was not confirmed for the second-wave clones peaking on day 37. Contracting CD4+ clones were found mainly in CM and EM memory subsets, while CD8+ clones were enriched in EMRA.

The CDR3, cysteine through phenylalanine, is 16 amino acids long. Only CDR3 DNA is held: 48 bases, read in frame from base 1. V was cut back by 1 base and J by 0 bases, leaving a gap of 10 bases between them. The germline V gene (reference sequence) provides CDR1 SEHNR and CDR2 FQNEAQ. This receptor chain uses TRBV7-9 and TRBJ2-4, with a tentative D gene TRBD2 over 5 matching bases. Sequenced input: PBMCs or a T cell subset sorted from them (not recorded which). This sequence originates from a man aged 18-30 years who had mild COVID-19 (a few samples of this study predate the infection). The sample titles of this study are shuffled in the database, so cell type and time point are left out; the donor was told from shared clones. This receptor carries the CDR3 CASSLGSGLAKNIQYF. The bases read TGTGCCAGCAGCTTAGGCAGCGGATTAGCCAAAAACATTCAGTACTTC.